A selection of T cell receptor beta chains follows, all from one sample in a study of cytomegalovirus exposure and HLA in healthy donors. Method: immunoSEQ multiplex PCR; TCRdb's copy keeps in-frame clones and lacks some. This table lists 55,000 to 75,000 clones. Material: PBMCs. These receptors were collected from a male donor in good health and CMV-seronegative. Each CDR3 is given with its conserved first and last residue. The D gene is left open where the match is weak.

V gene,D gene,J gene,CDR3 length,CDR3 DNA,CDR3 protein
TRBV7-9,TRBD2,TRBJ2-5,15,TGTGCCAGCAGTGCCCGACTAGCGGCCCAAGAGACCCAGTACTTC,CASSARLAAQETQYF
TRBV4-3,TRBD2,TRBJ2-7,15,TGCGCCAGCAAGGCGCTAGCGGGGGGGCCCTACGAGCAGTACTTC,CASKALAGGPYEQYF
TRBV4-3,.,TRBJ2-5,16,TGCGCCAGCAGCCAAGCCGGGGGGCGGGCCCAAGAGACCCAGTACTTC,CASSQAGGRAQETQYF
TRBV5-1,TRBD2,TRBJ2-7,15,TGCGCCAGCAGCTTGGGGGTAGCGGGGGCCTACGAGCAGTACTTC,CASSLGVAGAYEQYF
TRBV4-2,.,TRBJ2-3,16,TGTGCCAGCAGCCGCGACAGCTCAAGTGGCACAGATACGCAGTATTTT,CASSRDSSSGTDTQYF
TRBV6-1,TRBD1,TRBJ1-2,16,TGTGCCAGCAGTGATATGGGGCAGGGGGGTAACTATGGCTACACCTTC,CASSDMGQGGNYGYTF
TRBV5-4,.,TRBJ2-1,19,TGTGCCAGCAGCTTGCATTGGGGGCCTAACCCGTCGTCCTACAATGAGCAGTTCTTC,CASSLHWGPNPSSYNEQFF
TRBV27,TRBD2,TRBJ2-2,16,TGTGCCAGCAGTCCGTCTAGCGGGAGGGCGCTCGGGGAGCTGTTTTTT,CASSPSSGRALGELFF
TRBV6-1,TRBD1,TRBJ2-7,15,TGTGCCAGCACCCTGACCGAAAGGGGGCGAAACGAGCAGTACTTC,CASTLTERGRNEQYF
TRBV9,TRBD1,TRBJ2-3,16,TGTGCCAGCAGCTACCACCGACAGGGGGTGGTAGATACGCAGTATTTT,CASSYHRQGVVDTQYF
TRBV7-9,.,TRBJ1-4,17,TGTGCCAGCAGCTTAGCCCACCTGACAGGCGAAGAAGAAAAACTGTTTTTT,CASSLAHLTGEEEKLFF
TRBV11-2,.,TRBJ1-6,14,TGTGCCAGCAGCTCGACAGTTACCGATTCACCCCTCCACTTT,CASSSTVTDSPLHF
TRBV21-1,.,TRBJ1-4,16,TGTGCCAGCAGCTCACAAACACAGGGGTTTAGTGAAAAACTGTTTTTT,CASSSQTQGFSEKLFF
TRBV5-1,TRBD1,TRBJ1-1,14,TGCGCCAGCAGCAGGGACAGGGGGAACACTGAAGCTTTCTTT,CASSRDRGNTEAFF